This TCR beta chain was captured by sequencing in a study of beta chain features in type 1 diabetes. Study results and limitations: Among all four CD4+ subsets, Type 1 diabetes patients had TCRB CDR3s that were moderately but significantly shorter. Relative to healthy donors, patients appeared to have naive, central memory and Treg TCRB repertoires that were more similar.

This clone was picked up a small number of times. Its antigen is still unknown. The entirety of the isolated RNA underwent reverse transcription, so expressed TCRB transcripts were sequenced. The method was immunoSEQ multiplex PCR; TCRdb's version includes in-frame clones alone and lacks a portion of them. This repertoire shows 300,000 to 350,000 clones, approximately 9.7% found once; its top ten account for 0.9% to 1.1%. The source material was central memory CD4+ T cells from blood. The clonotype originates from a man aged 30 to 39 with type 1 diabetes.

The CDR3 sequence: CASSLASGVGYTQYF. The CDR3 nucleotides are TGTGCCAGCAGCTTAGCCTCCGGGGTCGGTTATACGCAGTATTTT. The genes are TRBV7-8 and TRBJ2-3; maybe TRBD2 (5 bases). The germline V gene encodes CDR1 SGHVS and CDR2 FQNEAQ. Trimming shortened V by 0 bases and J by 7 bases, and 14 bases separated the two germline ends. This CDR3 contains 15 residues. Combining the CDR3 with reference TRBV7-8 and TRBJ2-3 gives the whole variable domain GAGVSQSPRYKVAKRGQDVALRCDPISGHVSLFWYQQALGQGPEFLTYFQNEAQLDKSGLPSDRFFAERPEGSVSTLKIQRTQQEDSAVYLCASSLASGVGYTQYFGPGTRLTVL.